The 4 T cell receptor beta chains in this list originate from one sample, sequenced in a study of blood T cell repertoires in COVID-19. Repertoires were generated with immunoSEQ multiplex PCR, while TCRdb's copy carries only in-frame clones and drops some. This sample has 160,000 or so clones, with 80% found just once. Sequenced input: PBMCs or T cells enriched from blood (not recorded which). The receptors here all came from a woman in her sixties or seventies who had recovered from COVID-19.

The genes are TRBV28 and TRBJ2-7; D gene unclear. Per the germline V gene, CDR1 is MDHEN and CDR2 is SYDVKM. The length of the CDR3 is 11 residues. V was cut by 5 bases and J by 6 bases, with 8 bases left in between. The DNA for the CDR3 is TGTGCCAGCAGTGCGGCTTCCGAGCAGTACTTC. Translating gives CASSAASEQYF.

This chain uses TRBV6-5 with TRBJ2-1, with TRBD1 matching 10 bases. This CDR3 has 15 amino acids. V shed 5 bases and J 6 bases; nucleotides not matched to a gene: 7. Per germline, CDR1 MNHEY and CDR2 SVGAGI. The CDR3 loop reads CASSPRGQGRNEQFF. The CDR3 nucleotides are TGTGCCAGCAGTCCCAGGGGACAGGGGCGCAATGAGCAGTTCTTC.

The chain has TRBV3-1 (or the pseudogene TRBV3-2) and TRBJ1-3, with 7 bases lining up with TRBD1. Germline V gene lookup returns CDR1 LGHDT and CDR2 YNNKEL (reference sequence). The CDR3 has 14 residues. Germline trimming cut 5 bases from V and 1 base from J; bases unmatched to any gene: 2. DNA for the CDR3: TGTGCCAGCAGCTACAGGGGATCTGGAAACACCATATATTTT. It translates to CASSYRGSGNTIYF.

J is TRBJ1-4 and V is TRBV5-1, with D possibly matching TRBD1 (5 bases). There are 15 residues in the CDR3. The germline V and J ends were trimmed by 4 bases and 6 bases, with 16 bases remaining between them. Germline V lookup: CDR1 SGHRS, CDR2 YFSETQ. The CDR3 DNA follows: TGCGCCAGCAGCCCTACCGGGACTTCGGATGAAAAACTGTTTTTT. Its protein is CASSPTGTSDEKLFF.